This record concerns one T cell receptor (beta chain) sequence. This entry comes from a study of blood T cell repertoires in COVID-19. Study at large: COVID-19 samples, acute and convalescent, were from the United States, Italy and Spain. From T cells, B-cell-depleted T cells, or PBMCs came the material, which was cDNA or gDNA.

In germline, CDR1 is SGHTA, CDR2 FQGNSA. V gave up 1 base and J gave up 7 bases, with 11 bases separating them. The CDR3 runs to 14 residues. Original methodology: Reference gene primer amplification yielded estimated nucleated cell counts. The table came from immunoSEQ multiplex PCR; TCRdb's copy has only in-frame clones and leaves some out. Clone size and the V and J calls come from that table; the DNA yielded D and trimming. This table has around 53,000 clones, 84% appearing once. Source material: peripheral blood. The rearrangement joins TRBV7-2 to TRBJ2-1, with D possibly TRBD2 on 5 matching bases. The sequence was collected from a man between 70 and 80 years old with active COVID-19. The CDR3 here is CASSLVLGGNEQFF. The DNA for the CDR3 is TGTGCCAGCAGCTTAGTACTCGGAGGTAATGAGCAGTTCTTC.